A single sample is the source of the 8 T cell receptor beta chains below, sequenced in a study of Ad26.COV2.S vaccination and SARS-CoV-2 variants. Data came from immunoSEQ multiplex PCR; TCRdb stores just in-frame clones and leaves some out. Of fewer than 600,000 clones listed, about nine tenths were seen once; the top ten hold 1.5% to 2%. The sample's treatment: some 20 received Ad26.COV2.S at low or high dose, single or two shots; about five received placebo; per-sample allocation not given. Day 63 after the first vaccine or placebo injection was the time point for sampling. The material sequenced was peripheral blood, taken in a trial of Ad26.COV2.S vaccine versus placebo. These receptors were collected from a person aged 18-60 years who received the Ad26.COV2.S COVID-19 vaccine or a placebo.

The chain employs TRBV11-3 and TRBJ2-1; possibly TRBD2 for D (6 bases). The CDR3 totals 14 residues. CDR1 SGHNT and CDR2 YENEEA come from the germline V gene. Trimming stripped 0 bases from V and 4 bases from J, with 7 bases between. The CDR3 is CASSLDGGYNEQFF. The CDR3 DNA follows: TGTGCCAGCAGCTTAGATGGGGGGTACAATGAGCAGTTCTTC. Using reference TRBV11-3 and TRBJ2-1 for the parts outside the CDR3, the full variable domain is EAGVVQSPRYKIIEKKQPVAFWCNPISGHNTLYWYLQNLGQGPELLIRYENEEAVDDSQLPKDRFSAERLKGVDSTLKIQPAELGDSAVYLCASSLDGGYNEQFFGPGTRLTVL.

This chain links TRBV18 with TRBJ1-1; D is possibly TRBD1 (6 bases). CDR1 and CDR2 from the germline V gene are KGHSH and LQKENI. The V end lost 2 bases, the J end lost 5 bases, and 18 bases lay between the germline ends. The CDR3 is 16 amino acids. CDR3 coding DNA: TGTGCCAGCTCACCAGTTCTAGGGGGAATCCTTACTGAAGCTTTCTTT. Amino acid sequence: CASSPVLGGILTEAFF. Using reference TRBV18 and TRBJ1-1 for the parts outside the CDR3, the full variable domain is NAGVMQNPRHLVRRRGQEARLRCSPMKGHSHVYWYRQLPEEGLKFMVYLQKENIIDESGMPKERFSAEFPKEGPSILRIQQVVRGDSAAYFCASSPVLGGILTEAFFGQGTRLTVV.

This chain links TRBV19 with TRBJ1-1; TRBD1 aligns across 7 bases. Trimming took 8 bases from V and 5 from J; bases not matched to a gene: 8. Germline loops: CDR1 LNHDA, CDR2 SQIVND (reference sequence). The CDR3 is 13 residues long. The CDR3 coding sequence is TGTGCCAGTCAGACAGGGCTGGGGACTGAAGCTTTCTTT. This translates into CASQTGLGTEAFF.

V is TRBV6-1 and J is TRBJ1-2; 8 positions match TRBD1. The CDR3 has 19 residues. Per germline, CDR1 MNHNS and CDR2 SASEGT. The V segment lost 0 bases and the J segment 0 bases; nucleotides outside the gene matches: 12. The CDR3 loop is CASSEARGDRRLSNYGYTF. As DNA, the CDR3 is TGTGCCAGCAGTGAAGCGCGCGGGGACAGGCGGCTCTCTAACTATGGCTACACCTTC.

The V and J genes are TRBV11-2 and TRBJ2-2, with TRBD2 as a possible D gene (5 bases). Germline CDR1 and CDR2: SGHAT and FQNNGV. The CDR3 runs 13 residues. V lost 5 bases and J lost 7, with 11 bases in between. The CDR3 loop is CASSHIEGGELFF. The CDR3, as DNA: TGTGCCAGCAGCCATATAGAGGGCGGGGAGCTGTTTTTT.

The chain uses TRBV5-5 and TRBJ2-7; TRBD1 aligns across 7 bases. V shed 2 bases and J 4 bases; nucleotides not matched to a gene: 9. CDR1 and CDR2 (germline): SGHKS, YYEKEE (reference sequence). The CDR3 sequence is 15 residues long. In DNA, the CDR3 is TGTGCCAGCAGCTTTCGTCGACAGGGCCGTTACGAGCAGTACTTC. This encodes CASSFRRQGRYEQYF.

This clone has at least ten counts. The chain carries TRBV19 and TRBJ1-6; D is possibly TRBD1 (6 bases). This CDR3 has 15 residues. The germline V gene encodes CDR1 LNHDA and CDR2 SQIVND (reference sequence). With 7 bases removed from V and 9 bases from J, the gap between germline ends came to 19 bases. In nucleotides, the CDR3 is TGTGCCAGTACACCGTACGGGGGGGGCGTTTCACCCCTCCACTTT. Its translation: CASTPYGGGVSPLHF.

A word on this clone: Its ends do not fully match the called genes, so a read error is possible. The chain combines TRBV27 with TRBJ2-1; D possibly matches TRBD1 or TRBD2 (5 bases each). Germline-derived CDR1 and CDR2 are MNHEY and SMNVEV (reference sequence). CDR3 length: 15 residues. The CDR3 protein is CASSLSGTAYNEQFF. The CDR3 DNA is TGTGCCAGCAGTCTATCCGGGACGGCCTACAATGAGCAGTTCTTC.